Shown below are 10 T cell receptor beta chains from a single sample sequenced in a study of cytomegalovirus exposure and HLA in healthy donors. Primers: 60 Vbeta forward and 13 Jbeta reverse. Sequencing used immunoSEQ multiplex PCR; TCRdb keeps in-frame clones, though not all of them. The data hold 200,000 or so clones, with more than 70% observed a single time. Material: PBMCs. The receptors derive from a boy aged 5-17 years in good health and CMV-seronegative.

The chain recombines TRBV4-2 with TRBJ2-5; 8 bases map to TRBD1. The CDR3 consists of 18 residues. The J segment lost 0 bases and the V segment lost 9 bases, leaving 18 bases of the junction unmatched. The germline V gene has CDR1 LGHNA and CDR2 YNFKEQ. For the CDR3, the DNA is TGTGCCAGGGTCTTAAGACAGGGGTCATACCCATACCAAGAGACCCAGTACTTC. Its translation: CARVLRQGSYPYQETQYF.

In regard to this clone: The final CDR3 position lacks the conserved phenylalanine or tryptophan, pointing to a likely read error. Because the CDR3's place on the DNA is in doubt, the DNA is left out and the CDR3 is given as listed by TCRdb. CDR3 protein: CATVTGTAIHPI. This chain uses TRBV6-1 with TRBJ1-2; no DNA check was done on the table's D call, TRBD1. The CDR3 adds up to 12 amino acids, both ends counted. CDR1 is MNHNS, CDR2 SASEGT, per germline.

The rearrangement joins TRBV13 to TRBJ2-1, with no clear D. V dropped 0 bases and J dropped 7 bases, with 4 bases sitting between them. Germline V gene data show CDR1 as PRHDT and CDR2 as FYEKMQ (reference sequence). The CDR3 is 12 amino acids. CDR3 sequence reads: CASSLGPNEQFF. CDR3 in DNA: TGTGCCAGCAGCTTAGGCCCGAATGAGCAGTTCTTC.

The chain employs TRBV6-5 and TRBJ2-7, with D possibly being TRBD1 (5 bases). This CDR3 contains 16 residues. Germline lookup yields CDR1 MNHEY and CDR2 SVGAGI. V gave up 0 bases and J gave up 2 bases, with 14 bases separating them. CDR3 loop: CASSYSNVRVPYEQYF. DNA of the CDR3: TGTGCCAGCAGTTACTCGAATGTCAGGGTACCCTACGAGCAGTACTTC.

V is TRBV4-2 and J is TRBJ2-3; 11 bases are a match to TRBD2. The CDR3 has 17 residues. The germline V gene encodes CDR1 LGHNA and CDR2 YNFKEQ. V shed 1 base and J 2 bases; nucleotides not matched to a gene: 5. CDR3 residues: CASSQGTSGLTTDTQYF. The CDR3, as DNA: TGTGCCAGCAGCCAAGGGACTAGCGGGCTTACCACAGATACGCAGTATTTT.

Concerning this clone: This specimen includes other DNA sequences encoding the same CDR3. The rearrangement links TRBV9 to TRBJ2-7; possible D gene TRBD2, 5 bases. The V gene's germline CDR1 is SGDLS and CDR2 YYNGEE. The CDR3 covers 14 residues. Trimming took 0 bases from V and 0 from J, leaving 7 bases between them. CDR3 amino acids: CASSVGGSSYEQYF. In nucleotides, the CDR3 is TGTGCCAGCAGCGTAGGTGGGAGCTCCTACGAGCAGTACTTC.

V gene TRBV4-3 combines with J gene TRBJ1-1; the D is unclear. Trimming stripped 1 base from V and 1 base from J, with 10 bases between. The germline V gene has CDR1 LGHNA and CDR2 YSLEER. This CDR3 comprises 15 residues. This CDR3 reads CASSQAPVQNTEAFF. In nucleotides, the CDR3 is TGCGCCAGCAGCCAAGCCCCCGTACAGAACACTGAAGCTTTCTTT.

The gene calls are TRBV9 and TRBJ2-3, with D perhaps TRBD1 (5 bases). Germline V gene data show CDR1 as SGDLS and CDR2 as YYNGEE. Trimming took 4 bases from V and 0 from J, leaving 18 bases between them. This CDR3 is built from 17 residues. The CDR3 DNA reads TGTGCCAGCAGCCCATTCTATGACAGTTATAGCACAGATACGCAGTATTTT. Translating gives CASSPFYDSYSTDTQYF.

This chain links TRBV27 with TRBJ1-2; TRBD1 matches 10 bases. The CDR3 covers 16 residues. After removal of 5 bases from V and 6 bases from J, the junction contained 12 bases not matched to a gene. Germline CDR1 reads MNHEY; CDR2 reads SMNVEV (reference sequence). CDR3 loop: CASSPAYSGQGNGYTF. DNA of the CDR3: TGTGCCAGCAGTCCAGCGTATTCGGGACAGGGGAATGGCTACACCTTC.

The chain recombines TRBV15 with TRBJ2-3, with 10 nucleotides matching TRBD1. The J segment lost 3 bases and the V segment lost 5 bases, leaving 8 bases of the junction unmatched. The CDR3 is 16 amino acids. The germline V gene encodes CDR1 LNHNV and CDR2 YYDKDF (reference sequence). The CDR3: CATSGLRDRGTDTQYF. In DNA form, the CDR3 reads TGTGCCACCAGCGGACTCCGGGACAGGGGAACAGATACGCAGTATTTT.